This TCR beta chain was sequenced in a study of OX40 agonist ivuxolimab in advanced cancers. Across the whole study: With ivuxolimab, an agonistic anti-OX40 (CD134) antibody, patients were treated.

This clone appeared once. The germline CDR1 and CDR2 sequences are SGDLS and YYNGEE. CDR3 length: 17 amino acids. V shed 0 bases, J shed 3 bases, and the junction held 12 bases outside the gene matches. TCRdb's copy holds only in-frame clones and misses some; the assay was immunoSEQ multiplex PCR. In the table there are 150,000 to 190,000 clones, roughly 94% of which are singletons. Sequenced material: CD4+ or CD8+ T cells sorted from blood, taken in a trial of the OX40 agonist ivuxolimab. This chain links TRBV9 with TRBJ2-7, with 7 bases lining up with TRBD2. The source of this sequence is an adult with an advanced solid tumor such as melanoma, head and neck, liver or kidney cancer. The CDR3 here is CASSVASGGEGRYEQYF. The CDR3 nucleotides are TGTGCCAGCAGCGTAGCCTCTGGGGGGGAGGGCCGCTACGAGCAGTACTTC.